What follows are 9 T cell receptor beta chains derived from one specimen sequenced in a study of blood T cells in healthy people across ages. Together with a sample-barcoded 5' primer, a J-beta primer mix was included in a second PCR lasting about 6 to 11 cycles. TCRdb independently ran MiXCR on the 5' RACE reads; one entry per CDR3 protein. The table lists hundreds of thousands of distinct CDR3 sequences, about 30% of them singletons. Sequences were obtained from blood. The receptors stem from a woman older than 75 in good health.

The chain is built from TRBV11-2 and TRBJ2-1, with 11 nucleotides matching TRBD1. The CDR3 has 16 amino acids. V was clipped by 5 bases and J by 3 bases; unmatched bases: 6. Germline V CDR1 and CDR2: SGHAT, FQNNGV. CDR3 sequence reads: CASSTRDRGNYNEQFF. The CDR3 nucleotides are TGTGCCAGCAGCACTCGGGACAGGGGGAACTACAATGAGCAGTTCTTC.

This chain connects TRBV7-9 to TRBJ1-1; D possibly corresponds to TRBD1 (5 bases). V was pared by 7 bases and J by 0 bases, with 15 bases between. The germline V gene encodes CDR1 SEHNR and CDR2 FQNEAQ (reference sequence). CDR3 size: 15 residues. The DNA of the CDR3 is TGTGCCAGCACCCCTGGGGGATCCATGAACACTGAAGCTTTCTTT. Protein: CASTPGGSMNTEAFF.

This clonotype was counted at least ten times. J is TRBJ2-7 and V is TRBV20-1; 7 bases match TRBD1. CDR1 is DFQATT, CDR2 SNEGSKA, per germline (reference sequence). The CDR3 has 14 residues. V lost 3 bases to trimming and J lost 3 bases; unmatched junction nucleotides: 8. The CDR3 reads CSARTGIGYYEQYF. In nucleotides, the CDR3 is TGCAGTGCTAGGACAGGGATCGGATACTACGAGCAGTACTTC.

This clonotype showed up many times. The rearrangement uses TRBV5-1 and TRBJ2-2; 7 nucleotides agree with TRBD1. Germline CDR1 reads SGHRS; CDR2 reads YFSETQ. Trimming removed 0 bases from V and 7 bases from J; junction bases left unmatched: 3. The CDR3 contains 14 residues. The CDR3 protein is CASSLGTGGGELFF. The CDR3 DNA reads TGCGCCAGCAGCTTGGGGACAGGCGGCGGGGAGCTGTTTTTT. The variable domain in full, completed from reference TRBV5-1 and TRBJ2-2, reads KAGVTQTPRYLIKTRGQQVTLSCSPISGHRSVSWYQQTPGQGLQFLFEYFSETQRNKGNFPGRFSGRQFSNSRSEMNVSTLELGDSALYLCASSLGTGGGELFFGEGSRLTVL.

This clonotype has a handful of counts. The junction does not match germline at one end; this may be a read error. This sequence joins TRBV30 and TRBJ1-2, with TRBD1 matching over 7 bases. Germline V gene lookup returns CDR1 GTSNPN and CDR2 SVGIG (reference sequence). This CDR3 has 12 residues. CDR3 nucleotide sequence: TGTGTCTGGAGCCACACAGGGGATCGCTACACCTTC. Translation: CVWSHTGDRYTF.

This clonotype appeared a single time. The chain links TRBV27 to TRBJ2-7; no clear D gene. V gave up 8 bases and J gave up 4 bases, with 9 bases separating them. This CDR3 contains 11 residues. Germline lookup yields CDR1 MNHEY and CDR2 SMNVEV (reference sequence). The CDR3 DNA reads TGTGCCAGCGGACCACCGTACGAGCAGTACTTC. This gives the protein CASGPPYEQYF.

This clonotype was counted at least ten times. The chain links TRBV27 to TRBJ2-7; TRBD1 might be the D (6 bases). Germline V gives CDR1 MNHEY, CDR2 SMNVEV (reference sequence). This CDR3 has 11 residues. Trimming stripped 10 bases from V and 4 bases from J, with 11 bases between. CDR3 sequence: CAIGTSYEQYF. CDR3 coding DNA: TGTGCCATCGGGACATCTTACGAGCAGTACTTC.

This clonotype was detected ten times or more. This CDR3 reads CASSQARVAPLHF. For the CDR3, the DNA is TGCGCCAGCAGCCAGGCCCGGGTGGCACCCCTCCACTTT. This chain connects TRBV4-3 to TRBJ1-6; D remains unclear. The CDR3 extends over 13 amino acids. Germline V gene data show CDR1 as LGHNA and CDR2 as YSLEER. V was cut by 3 bases and J by 11 bases, with 11 bases left in between.

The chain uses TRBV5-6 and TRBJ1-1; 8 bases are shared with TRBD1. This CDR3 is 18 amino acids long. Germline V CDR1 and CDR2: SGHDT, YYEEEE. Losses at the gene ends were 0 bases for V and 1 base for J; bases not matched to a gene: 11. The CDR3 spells CASSLVVQGAYGNTEAFF. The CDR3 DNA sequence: TGTGCCAGCAGCTTGGTTGTTCAGGGGGCGTACGGGAACACTGAAGCTTTCTTT.